The clone carrying this T cell receptor (beta chain) was detected many times. Each CDR3 protein is one row after TCRdb ran MiXCR on the RT-PCR reads. The sample contains about 680,000 distinct CDR3 sequences, approximately 15% of which appear only once. This CDR3 contains 15 residues. V dropped 4 bases and J dropped 1; count of bases not matched to a gene: 8. Germline loops: CDR1 DFQATT, CDR2 SNEGSKA (reference sequence). The gene calls are TRBV20-1 and TRBJ2-3; 7 bases match TRBD2. Sequenced input: memory CD4+ T cells from blood. The receptor was derived from a female donor in good health, serving as a healthy control. In DNA, the CDR3 is TGCAGTGCTACCCCGACTAGCCTCGGCACAGATACGCAGTATTTT. Protein: CSATPTSLGTDTQYF.